The 21 T cell receptor beta chains reported below all come from one sample, sequenced in a study of T cell changes during pregnancy in multiple sclerosis. Measured with immunoSEQ multiplex PCR; TCRdb has only the in-frame clones, and not every one. The table has tens of thousands of clones, 80% to 95% seen once; the top ten hold around 1%. This specimen consisted of peripheral blood, obtained after pregnancy. Receptor source: a female donor with multiple sclerosis, enrolled in a pregnancy study.

The V call is TRBV19, the J call TRBJ2-2; 15 bases match TRBD2. Trimming at V came to 6 bases and at J to 5 bases, leaving 10 bases not matched to a gene. Germline V gene lookup returns CDR1 LNHDA and CDR2 SQIVND (reference sequence). The CDR3 is 18 amino acids. The CDR3 DNA follows: TGTGCCAGTAGGCCGGGACTAGCGGGGGGAAGGGAAACCGGGGAGCTGTTTTTT. This codes for CASRPGLAGGRETGELFF.

The CDR3 here is CASSPDRGTGELFF. The DNA for the CDR3 is TGTGCCAGCAGCCCGGACAGGGGAACCGGGGAGCTGTTTTTT. The chain couples TRBV27 to TRBJ2-2; 9 bases are shared with TRBD1. The CDR3 has 14 residues. Germline V gene lookup returns CDR1 MNHEY and CDR2 SMNVEV (reference sequence). The ends lost 6 bases at V and 5 bases at J; junction bases unmatched: 4.

CDR3 DNA: TGCAGTGCTAGGACTGTCAATGAGCAGTTCTTC. Translating it yields CSARTVNEQFF. V and J are TRBV20-1 and TRBJ2-1; D not certain. Looked up from germline, CDR1 is DFQATT and CDR2 is SNEGSKA (reference sequence). Trimming shortened V by 3 bases and J by 6 bases, and 6 bases separated the two germline ends. The CDR3 extends over 11 amino acids.

CDR3 sequence (DNA): TGTGCCAGCAGCGTATCAGACAGGGACTATGGCTACACCTTC. It specifies CASSVSDRDYGYTF. The rearrangement joins TRBV9 to TRBJ1-2; 7 bases agree with TRBD1. The CDR3 is 14 residues long. V gave up 1 base and J gave up 3 bases; unmatched junction bases: 3. Germline CDR1 and CDR2: SGDLS and YYNGEE.

The gene calls are TRBV2 and TRBJ1-5; D remains unclear. The germline V and J ends were trimmed by 4 bases and 2 bases, with 24 bases remaining between them. Germline V gene lookup returns CDR1 SNHLY and CDR2 FYNNEI. The CDR3 contains 19 residues. CDR3 protein: CASSGDLRIAGRRNQPQHF. In nucleotides, the CDR3 is TGTGCCAGCAGTGGTGATCTCCGAATTGCGGGCCGGCGCAATCAGCCCCAGCATTTT.

This chain connects TRBV19 to TRBJ1-6; 10 nucleotides agree with TRBD1. V lost 5 bases to trimming and J lost 8 bases; unmatched junction nucleotides: 6. There are 15 residues in the CDR3. CDR1 is LNHDA and CDR2 is SQIVND in the germline V gene (reference sequence). The CDR3 DNA is TGTGCCAGTAGTCTCCTCGGACAGGGGGATTCACCCCTCCACTTT. Encoded protein: CASSLLGQGDSPLHF.

Details on this clone: Sequence at one end of the junction differs from germline and may be a read error. J is TRBJ2-3 and V is TRBV7-2; TRBD1 is a possible D gene (5 bases). CDR1 and CDR2 (germline): SGHTA, FQGNSA. The CDR3 runs to 14 residues. The CDR3 DNA is TGTGCCAGCACCTTACAGGTTTCCACAGATACGCAGTATTTT. Translated: CASTLQVSTDTQYF.

This clone was observed a single time. This chain links TRBV9 with TRBJ2-2; TRBD2 matches at 9 bases. The length of the CDR3 is 14 residues. Per the germline V gene, CDR1 is SGDLS and CDR2 is YYNGEE. The V segment lost 3 bases and the J segment 8 bases; nucleotides outside the gene matches: 5. CDR3 loop: CASSGGTSPGELFF. The DNA of the CDR3 is TGTGCCAGCAGCGGCGGGACTAGCCCTGGGGAGCTGTTTTTT.

This clone has only one observation. The rearrangement links TRBV25-1 to TRBJ2-1; 7 bases match TRBD2. Germline-derived CDR1 and CDR2 are MGHDK and SYGVNS. V lost 8 bases, J lost 4 bases, and 5 bases stayed unmatched. The CDR3 loop spans 13 amino acids. DNA of the CDR3: TGTGCCAGCTCCTCCGGGGGGTACAATGAGCAGTTCTTC. Translated, it gives CASSSGGYNEQFF. Full variable domain (rest looked up from reference TRBV25-1 and TRBJ2-1): EADIYQTPRYLVIGTGKKITLECSQTMGHDKMYWYQQDPGMELHLIHYSYGVNSTEKGDLSSESTVSRIRTEHFPLTLESARPSHTSQYLCASSSGGYNEQFFGPGTRLTVL.

Written as DNA, the CDR3 is TGTGCCAGCAGCTTGGTGACAGGGGTAAGGTCACCCCTCCACTTT. It codes for CASSLVTGVRSPLHF. This chain joins TRBV5-7 and TRBJ1-6, with 8 bases identical to TRBD1. TRBV5-7 is classed as an ORF, of uncertain function. The CDR3 extends over 15 amino acids. V was pared by 0 bases and J by 10 bases, with 6 bases of the junction left unmatched.

The chain is built from TRBV7-3 and TRBJ2-5, with D possibly TRBD1 on 5 matching bases. The CDR3 has 14 amino acids. Germline assignment: CDR1 SGHTA and CDR2 FQGTGA. V lost 5 bases and J 0 bases, leaving 10 bases between the germline ends. The CDR3 protein is CASSPQGYQETQYF. In DNA form, the CDR3 reads TGTGCCAGCAGCCCCCAGGGATACCAAGAGACCCAGTACTTC.

This chain links TRBV7-8 with TRBJ1-5, with D unclear. The CDR3 contains 17 residues. V lost 2 bases to trimming and J lost 0 bases, with 14 bases between them. Germline CDR1 is SGHVS and CDR2 is FQNEAQ. Here the CDR3 reads CASSLKSLPYSNQPQHF. The CDR3 nucleotides are TGTGCCAGCAGCTTAAAAAGCCTTCCCTATAGCAATCAGCCCCAGCATTTT.

The chain has TRBV6-1 and TRBJ1-6, with D uncertain. The CDR3 consists of 13 residues. Germline V gives CDR1 MNHNS, CDR2 SASEGT. With 4 bases removed from V and 10 bases from J, the gap between germline ends came to 11 bases. The CDR3 DNA reads TGTGCCAGCAGTGTAAGGCCGGGATCACCCCTCCACTTT. Translating gives CASSVRPGSPLHF.

J is TRBJ2-1 and V is TRBV9, with 8 bases aligning to TRBD2. V was pared by 5 bases and J by 1 base, with 2 bases of the junction left unmatched. The CDR3 extends over 14 amino acids. Germline CDR1 SGDLS, CDR2 YYNGEE. The CDR3 loop is CASSSGVSYNEQFF. CDR3 sequence (DNA): TGTGCCAGCAGTAGCGGGGTGTCCTACAATGAGCAGTTCTTC.

This chain links TRBV11-2 with TRBJ1-1; D is unresolved. Germline V lookup: CDR1 SGHAT, CDR2 FQNNGV. V lost 1 base and J 1 base, leaving 4 bases between the germline ends. This CDR3 is built from 13 residues. CDR3 in DNA: TGTGCCAGCAGCTTAGGTCGGAACACTGAAGCTTTCTTT. It is translated as CASSLGRNTEAFF.

The chain couples TRBV7-3 to TRBJ2-1; the match to TRBD2 covers 8 bases. The CDR3 runs to 17 residues. CDR1 is SGHTA, CDR2 FQGTGA, per germline. After removal of 0 bases from V and 8 bases from J, the junction contained 12 bases not matched to a gene. CDR3 in amino acids: CASSLTARGAPFDEQFF. In DNA, the CDR3 is TGTGCCAGCAGCTTAACAGCGCGGGGGGCACCATTTGATGAGCAGTTCTTC.

The V call is TRBV10-3, the J call TRBJ1-1, with D possibly matching TRBD1 (6 bases). Trimming left V 2 bases short and J 1 base short, with 14 bases between. This CDR3 has 16 amino acids. Germline V gene lookup returns CDR1 ENHRY and CDR2 SYGVKD. The CDR3 sequence is CAISEGTTGPNTEAFF. The CDR3 region has the DNA TGTGCCATCAGTGAGGGGACGACAGGCCCGAACACTGAAGCTTTCTTT.

The V gene is TRBV2, the J gene TRBJ1-4; D not certain. The V end lost 0 bases, the J end lost 2 bases, and 7 bases lay between the germline ends. This CDR3 is 15 amino acids long. Germline V CDR1 and CDR2: SNHLY, FYNNEI. CDR3 loop: CASSEALVTNEKLFF. The CDR3 DNA reads as TGTGCCAGCAGTGAAGCGCTAGTGACTAATGAAAAACTGTTTTTT.

The V and J genes are TRBV18 and TRBJ1-2; possible D gene TRBD1, 5 bases. Trimming left V 0 bases short and J 3 bases short, with 11 bases between. The CDR3 is made up of 15 amino acids. CDR1 is KGHSH, CDR2 LQKENI, per germline. CDR3 residues: CASSPPGGGDYGYTF. Here the CDR3 DNA reads TGTGCCAGCTCACCACCGGGCGGAGGGGACTATGGCTACACCTTC. The full variable domain, its missing parts supplied by reference TRBV18 and TRBJ1-2, is NAGVMQNPRHLVRRRGQEARLRCSPMKGHSHVYWYRQLPEEGLKFMVYLQKENIIDESGMPKERFSAEFPKEGPSILRIQQVVRGDSAAYFCASSPPGGGDYGYTFGSGTRLTVV.

This clone was detected a few times. V is TRBV7-2 and J is TRBJ1-1; possible D gene TRBD1, 6 bases. The V gene's germline CDR1 is SGHTA and CDR2 FQGNSA. This CDR3 has 13 residues. Trimming removed 4 bases from V and 7 bases from J, with 13 bases in between. CDR3 sequence: CASSSDRVFEAFF. The CDR3 bases are TGTGCCAGCAGCTCGGACAGAGTATTTGAAGCTTTCTTT.

The chain has TRBV19 and TRBJ2-1; D is perhaps TRBD1 (6 bases). Trimming shortened V by 0 bases and J by 2 bases, and 8 bases separated the two germline ends. Germline CDR1 reads LNHDA; CDR2 reads SQIVND (reference sequence). The CDR3 is 15 residues long. This CDR3 reads CASSIDGQPYNEQFF. The DNA for the CDR3 is TGTGCCAGTAGTATAGATGGACAGCCCTACAATGAGCAGTTCTTC.